This T cell receptor beta chain was sequenced in a study of tumor-infiltrating lymphocytes in primary liver carcinoma. The CDR3 sequence is 15 residues long. Germline loops: CDR1 MNHEY, CDR2 SVGAGI. For this clonotype: Antigen: not known. At one end, the junction sequence differs from germline, possibly due to a read error.

Study-level points and caveats: The overlap of tumor-adjacent and tumor-blood pairs was smaller than that of tumor region pairs. Tumors and blood were compared for top-250-clone fraction, and tumors had the significantly higher value (p = 0.039).

The researchers produced TCR beta cDNA from roughly 500 ng total RNA with a constant-region primer. It was through three nested multiplex PCR rounds of slightly modified ARM-PCR that TCR beta libraries arose. TRBV1-TRBV30 forward and Cbeta reverse primers drove the first two approximately 10-cycle rounds. Via MiXCR, TCRdb re-called the multiplex PCR reads, giving one row per CDR3 protein. The sample has over 35,000 distinct CDR3 sequences, about three quarters seen once. Unsorted bulk tissue (roughly 17-34 mg) underwent RNA and DNA co-extraction. In every tumor sample, viable tumor cells made up over 80%.

The receptor's source is a man aged 35 to 55 with primary liver carcinoma and hepatitis B virus infection. The chain combines TRBV6-5 with TRBJ2-1; TRBD2 matches 9 bases. The sequenced material came from liver tumor tissue from sampling region 2. Subset specified: tumor region T2, inferior pole. CDR3 nucleotides: TGTACCAGCAGTACTGGGACTAGCCACTACAATGATCAGTTCTTC. It codes for CTSSTGTSHYNDQFF.